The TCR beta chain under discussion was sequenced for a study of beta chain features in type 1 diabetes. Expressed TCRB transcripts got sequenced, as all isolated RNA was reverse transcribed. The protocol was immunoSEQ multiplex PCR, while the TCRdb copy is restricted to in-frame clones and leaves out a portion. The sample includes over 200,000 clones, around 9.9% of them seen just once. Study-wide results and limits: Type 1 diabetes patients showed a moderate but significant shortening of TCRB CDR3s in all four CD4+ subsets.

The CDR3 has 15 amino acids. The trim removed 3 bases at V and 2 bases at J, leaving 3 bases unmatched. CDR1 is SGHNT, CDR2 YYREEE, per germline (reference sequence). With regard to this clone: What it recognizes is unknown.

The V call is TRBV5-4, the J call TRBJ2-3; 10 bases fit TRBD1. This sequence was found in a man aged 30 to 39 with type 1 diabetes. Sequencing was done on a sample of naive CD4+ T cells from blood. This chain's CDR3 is CASSSGTGATDTQYF. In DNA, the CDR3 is TGTGCCAGCAGCTCGGGGACAGGGGCCACAGATACGCAGTATTTT.